Listed below are T cell receptor beta chains from one sample, sequenced in a study of T-cell memory formation after mild COVID-19. Each CDR3 protein gets one entry after TCRdb re-called the 5' RACE reads with MiXCR. The profile shows about 340,000 distinct CDR3 sequences, over 10% of them singletons. Sequenced input: PBMCs or a T cell subset sorted from them (not recorded which). The receptors come from a man between 18 and 29 years old who had mild COVID-19 (a few samples of this study predate the infection). Cell type and time point are not known. CDR3s include the opening cysteine and the closing phenylalanine or tryptophan. Fields, in order: D gene, V gene, J gene, clone size, CDR3 protein, CDR3 DNA. A D gene is named only where the DNA matches it firmly. The size of a clone is reported for some rows only, either as once, few or many, or as a class for expanded clones.

D gene: TRBD2; V gene: TRBV20-1; J gene: TRBJ2-3; clone size: NA; CDR3 protein: CSAREVAGGAPTDTQYF; CDR3 DNA: TGCAGTGCTAGAGAAGTAGCGGGCGGAGCTCCCACAGATACGCAGTATTTT
D gene: NA; V gene: TRBV5-1; J gene: TRBJ2-7; clone size: few; CDR3 protein: CASSPSPGNAYEQYF; CDR3 DNA: TGCGCCAGCAGCCCCTCGCCGGGTAACGCCTACGAGCAGTACTTC
D gene: NA; V gene: TRBV7-2; J gene: TRBJ1-6; clone size: few; CDR3 protein: CASSPGDNSPLHF; CDR3 DNA: TGTGCCAGCAGCCCAGGCGATAATTCACCCCTCCACTTT
D gene: NA; V gene: TRBV7-3; J gene: TRBJ1-2; clone size: NA; CDR3 protein: CASSPLGGTPSGYTF; CDR3 DNA: TGTGCCAGCAGCCCTTTGGGGGGGACGCCGTCTGGCTACACCTTC
D gene: NA; V gene: TRBV4-2; J gene: TRBJ1-5; clone size: NA; CDR3 protein: CASSSQVGNQPQHF; CDR3 DNA: TGTGCCAGCAGCAGCCAGGTGGGGAATCAGCCCCAGCATTTT
D gene: NA; V gene: TRBV3-1; J gene: TRBJ1-4; clone size: NA; CDR3 protein: CASSQDGGGVDEKLFF; CDR3 DNA: TGTGCCAGCAGCCAAGATGGCGGGGGCGTAGATGAAAAACTGTTTTTT
D gene: NA; V gene: TRBV30; J gene: TRBJ2-7; clone size: few; CDR3 protein: CASETGNYEQYF; CDR3 DNA: TGTGCCTCCGAGACTGGCAATTACGAGCAGTACTTC
D gene: NA; V gene: TRBV29-1; J gene: TRBJ2-1; clone size: few; CDR3 protein: CSVEGQGQYNEQFF; CDR3 DNA: TGCAGCGTTGAAGGGCAGGGGCAGTACAATGAGCAGTTCTTC
D gene: NA; V gene: TRBV20-1; J gene: TRBJ1-1; clone size: many; CDR3 protein: CSARDRLRVNTEAFF; CDR3 DNA: TGCAGTGCTAGAGATCGGCTCAGGGTGAACACTGAAGCTTTCTTT
D gene: NA; V gene: TRBV13; J gene: TRBJ1-2; clone size: NA; CDR3 protein: CASILREGMYGYTF; CDR3 DNA: TGTGCCAGCATCCTCCGGGAGGGGATGTATGGCTACACCTTC
D gene: NA; V gene: TRBV13; J gene: TRBJ2-3; clone size: NA; CDR3 protein: CASSLSRFADTQYF; CDR3 DNA: TGTGCCAGCAGCTTATCCAGATTCGCAGATACGCAGTATTTT
D gene: NA; V gene: TRBV20-1; J gene: TRBJ2-7; clone size: NA; CDR3 protein: CSFWGNEQYF; CDR3 DNA: TGCAGTTTTTGGGGTAACGAGCAGTACTTC
D gene: NA; V gene: TRBV2; J gene: TRBJ1-1; clone size: NA; CDR3 protein: CASSPEKNTEAFF; CDR3 DNA: TGTGCCAGCAGTCCCGAGAAGAACACTGAAGCTTTCTTT
D gene: NA; V gene: TRBV4-3; J gene: TRBJ1-3; clone size: NA; CDR3 protein: CASSPSLGNTIYF; CDR3 DNA: TGCGCCAGCAGCCCCTCACTCGGAAACACCATATATTTT
D gene: NA; V gene: TRBV5-1; J gene: TRBJ2-1; clone size: few; CDR3 protein: CASSLDWVGNEQFF; CDR3 DNA: TGCGCCAGCAGCCTAGACTGGGTCGGCAATGAGCAGTTCTTC
D gene: TRBD1; V gene: TRBV28; J gene: TRBJ1-1; clone size: few; CDR3 protein: CASSTSGGAFF; CDR3 DNA: TGTGCCAGCAGCACATCAGGGGGGGCTTTCTTT
D gene: TRBD2; V gene: TRBV12-3/TRBV12-4; J gene: TRBJ2-2; clone size: NA; CDR3 protein: CASNPTLAGSGGRELFF; CDR3 DNA: TGTGCCAGTAACCCTACTCTAGCGGGCTCAGGTGGCAGGGAGCTGTTTTTT
D gene: TRBD1; V gene: TRBV7-9; J gene: TRBJ1-1; clone size: NA; CDR3 protein: CASSLELQGVGAFF; CDR3 DNA: TGTGCCAGCAGCTTAGAGTTACAGGGGGTTGGAGCTTTCTTT
D gene: TRBD2; V gene: TRBV28; J gene: TRBJ2-5; clone size: few; CDR3 protein: CAILAGPDQETQYF; CDR3 DNA: TGTGCCATCCTAGCGGGCCCGGATCAAGAGACCCAGTACTTC
D gene: NA; V gene: TRBV12-3/TRBV12-4; J gene: TRBJ2-5; clone size: NA; CDR3 protein: CASRVGGSWGETQYF; CDR3 DNA: TGTGCCAGCAGGGTAGGCGGATCCTGGGGTGAGACCCAGTACTTC
D gene: TRBD2; V gene: TRBV28; J gene: TRBJ2-3; clone size: few; CDR3 protein: CASATSGYTDTQYF; CDR3 DNA: TGTGCCAGCGCCACTAGCGGGTACACAGATACGCAGTATTTT
D gene: TRBD1; V gene: TRBV24-1; J gene: TRBJ1-1; clone size: many; CDR3 protein: CATSDGVQGRPEAFF; CDR3 DNA: TGTGCCACCAGCGATGGGGTACAGGGGCGACCTGAAGCTTTCTTT
D gene: TRBD2; V gene: TRBV6-5; J gene: TRBJ2-3; clone size: NA; CDR3 protein: CASSFGLRGGAGDTQYF; CDR3 DNA: TGTGCCAGCAGTTTCGGTTTGCGCGGGGGGGCAGGAGATACGCAGTATTTT
D gene: NA; V gene: TRBV5-1; J gene: TRBJ2-5; clone size: many; CDR3 protein: CASSSEAPETQYF; CDR3 DNA: TGCGCCAGCAGCTCCGAGGCCCCCGAGACCCAGTACTTC
D gene: NA; V gene: TRBV6-5; J gene: TRBJ1-2; clone size: few; CDR3 protein: CASREAYGYTF; CDR3 DNA: TGTGCCAGCAGGGAGGCATATGGCTACACCTTC
D gene: NA; V gene: TRBV24-1; J gene: TRBJ2-3; clone size: NA; CDR3 protein: CATSDFVSPRGGDTQYF; CDR3 DNA: TGTGCCACCAGTGATTTTGTCTCACCACGCGGCGGGGATACGCAGTATTTT
D gene: TRBD2; V gene: TRBV6-5; J gene: TRBJ2-2; clone size: NA; CDR3 protein: CASSLAGGFTGELFF; CDR3 DNA: TGTGCCAGCAGTTTAGCGGGGGGTTTCACCGGGGAGCTGTTTTTT
D gene: NA; V gene: TRBV12-3/TRBV12-4; J gene: TRBJ1-3; clone size: few; CDR3 protein: CASRAGGASSGNTIYF; CDR3 DNA: TGTGCCAGCAGGGCGGGAGGCGCAAGCTCTGGAAACACCATATATTTT